This record looks at one TCR beta chain sequence and its context. What it binds is unknown. Other autoimmune diseases, uncontrolled infections, pregnancy and lactation each led to patient exclusion. As the starting material, roughly 10 ml of fresh peripheral blood yielded the PBMCs. This sample was included in a study of Graves' ophthalmopathy and Graves' hyperthyroidism. Overall study findings and caveats: Ophthalmopathy progression was predicted with 55% to 71% sensitivity and around 72% specificity.

The authors amplified TCR beta CDR3 regions, and they did so from RNA transcripts for repertoire sequencing. The first-round RT-PCR employed HTBI primers together with the Qiagen OneStep RT-PCR kit. A multiplex PCR was then performed as the second round. Each CDR3 protein gets one entry after TCRdb re-called the multiplex PCR reads with MiXCR. The sample includes about 200,000 distinct CDR3 sequences, approximately 29% of them seen just once. This CDR3 has 15 residues. The V gene's germline CDR1 is MDHEN and CDR2 SYDVKM. The V end lost 4 bases, the J end lost 4 bases, and 16 bases lay between the germline ends.

The receptor comes from a man between 50 and 59 years old with Graves' ophthalmopathy. The V call is TRBV28, the J call TRBJ2-5, with D perhaps being TRBD1 or TRBD2 (5 bases each). The sequencing input was peripheral blood. The CDR3 loop reads CASSSPGRIRETQYF. As DNA, the CDR3 is TGTGCCAGCAGTTCCCCGGGACGGATAAGAGAGACCCAGTACTTC.